This TCR beta chain was observed in a study of blood T cell repertoires in COVID-19. About the research overall: Both acute and convalescent COVID-19 samples were obtained from the United States, Italy and Spain. PBMCs, B-cell-depleted T cells, or T cells provided the cDNA or gDNA that made up the material.

Original handling: Estimated nucleated cell counts came from reference gene primer amplification. This table comes from immunoSEQ multiplex PCR, and its TCRdb copy is limited to in-frame clones, with some not included. That table supplies the V and J calls and clone size; D and trimming were determined from the DNA. The sample includes fewer than 200,000 clones, about 87% of them seen just once. Germline V gene sequence: CDR1 SGDLS, CDR2 YYNGEE. This CDR3 region has 13 residues. Trimming shortened V by 0 bases and J by 7 bases, and 8 bases separated the two germline ends. The sample consisted of peripheral blood. The receptor was derived from a man aged 55 to 70 with acute or convalescent COVID-19. This rearrangement joins TRBV9 to TRBJ1-5, with D possibly being TRBD1 (5 bases). The CDR3 coding sequence is TGTGCCAGCAGCGTAGGGGGCGAACAGCCCCAGCATTTT. Encoded protein: CASSVGGEQPQHF.